This TCR beta chain appears in the sequencing data of a study of blood T cell repertoires in COVID-19. TCRdb keeps only in-frame clones here, not all; method: immunoSEQ multiplex PCR. The profile shows roughly 140,000 clones, 85% to 90% of them singletons. Trimming took off 5 bases at V and 0 bases at J, with 10 bases between the two ends. CDR3 length: 14 residues. CDR1 is MDHEN, CDR2 SYDVKM, per germline. The chain couples TRBV28 to TRBJ1-1, with D possibly TRBD1 on 6 matching bases. Sample: peripheral blood. The sequence was obtained from a woman in her thirties or forties with acute or convalescent COVID-19. The CDR3 here is CASSRTGLNTEAFF. The CDR3 DNA follows: TGTGCCAGCAGTCGTACAGGGCTGAACACTGAAGCTTTCTTT.